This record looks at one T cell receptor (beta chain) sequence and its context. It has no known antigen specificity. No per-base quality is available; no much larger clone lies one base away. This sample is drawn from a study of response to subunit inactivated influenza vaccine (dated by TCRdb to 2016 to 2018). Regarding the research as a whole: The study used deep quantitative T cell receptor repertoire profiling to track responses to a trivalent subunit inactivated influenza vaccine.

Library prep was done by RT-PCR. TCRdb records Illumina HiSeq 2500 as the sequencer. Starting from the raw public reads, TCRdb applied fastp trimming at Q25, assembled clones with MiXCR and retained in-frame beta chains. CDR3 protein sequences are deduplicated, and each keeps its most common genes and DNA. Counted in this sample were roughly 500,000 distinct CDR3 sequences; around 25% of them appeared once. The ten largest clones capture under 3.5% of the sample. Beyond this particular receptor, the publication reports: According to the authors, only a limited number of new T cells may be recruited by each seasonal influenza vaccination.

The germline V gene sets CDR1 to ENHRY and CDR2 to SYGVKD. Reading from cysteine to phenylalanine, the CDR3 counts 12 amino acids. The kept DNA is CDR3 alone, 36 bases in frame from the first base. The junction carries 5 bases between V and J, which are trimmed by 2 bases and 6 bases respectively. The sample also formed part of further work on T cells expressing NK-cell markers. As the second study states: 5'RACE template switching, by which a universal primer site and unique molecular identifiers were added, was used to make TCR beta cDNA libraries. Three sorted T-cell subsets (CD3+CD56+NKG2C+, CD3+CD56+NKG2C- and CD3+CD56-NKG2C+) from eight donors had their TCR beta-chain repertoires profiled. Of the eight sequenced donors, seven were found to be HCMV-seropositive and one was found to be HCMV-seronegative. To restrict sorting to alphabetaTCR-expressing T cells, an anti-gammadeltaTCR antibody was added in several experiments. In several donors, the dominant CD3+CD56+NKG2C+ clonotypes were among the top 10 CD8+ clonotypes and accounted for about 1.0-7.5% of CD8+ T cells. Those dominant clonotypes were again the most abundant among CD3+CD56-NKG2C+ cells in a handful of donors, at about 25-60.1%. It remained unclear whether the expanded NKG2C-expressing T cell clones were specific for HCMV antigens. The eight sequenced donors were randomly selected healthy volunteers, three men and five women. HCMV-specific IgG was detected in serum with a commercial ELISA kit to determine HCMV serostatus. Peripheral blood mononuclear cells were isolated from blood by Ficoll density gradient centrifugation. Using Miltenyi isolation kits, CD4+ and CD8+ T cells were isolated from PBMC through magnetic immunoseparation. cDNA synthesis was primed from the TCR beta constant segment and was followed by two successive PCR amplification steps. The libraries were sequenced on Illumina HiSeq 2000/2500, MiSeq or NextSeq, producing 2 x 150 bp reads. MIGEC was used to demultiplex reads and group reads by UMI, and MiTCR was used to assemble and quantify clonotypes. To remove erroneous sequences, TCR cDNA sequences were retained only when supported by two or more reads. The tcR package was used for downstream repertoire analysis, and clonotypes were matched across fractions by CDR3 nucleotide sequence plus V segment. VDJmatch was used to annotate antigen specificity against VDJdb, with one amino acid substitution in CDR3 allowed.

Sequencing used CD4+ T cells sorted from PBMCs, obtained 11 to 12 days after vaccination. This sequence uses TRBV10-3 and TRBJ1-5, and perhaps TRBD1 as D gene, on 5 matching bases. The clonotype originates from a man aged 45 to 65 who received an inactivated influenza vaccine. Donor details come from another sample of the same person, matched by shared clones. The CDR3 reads CAISERGQPQHF. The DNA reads TGTGCCATCAGTGAGAGGGGTCAGCCCCAGCATTTT.